Listed below are T cell receptor beta chains from one sample, sequenced in a study of graft-versus-host responses after intestinal transplantation. For these TCRs, the target antigens are not known. Some clones are missing from TCRdb's copy, which holds only in-frame ones; the method was immunoSEQ multiplex PCR. This table has some 85,000 clones, around nine tenths appearing once. Material: unstimulated CD8+ T cells sorted from spleen or lymph node cells, obtained before transplant. Source of these receptors: a human donor who was the organ donor for an intestinal transplant. CDR3s include the opening cysteine and the closing phenylalanine or tryptophan. Fields, in order: V gene, D gene, J gene, CDR3 length, clone size, CDR3 DNA, CDR3 protein. The D gene is left open where the match is weak. The size field is filled for only some rows; it gives once, few, many or a size class.

V: TRBV30
D: NA
J: TRBJ1-5
length: 13
size: NA
DNA: TGTGCCTGGAGTGTAACAGGGAACCAGCCCCAGCATTTT
CDR3: CAWSVTGNQPQHF

V: TRBV2
D: TRBD1
J: TRBJ2-7
length: 15
size: NA
DNA: TGTGCCAGCAGTGCGCGGGACAGGGAGGTCAACGAGCAGTACTTC
CDR3: CASSARDREVNEQYF

V: TRBV7-9
D: NA
J: TRBJ2-7
length: 14
size: NA
DNA: TGTGCCAGCAGCTTCGTGGACTTTCCCTACGAGCAGTACTTC
CDR3: CASSFVDFPYEQYF

V: TRBV11-1
D: TRBD2
J: TRBJ2-3
length: 15
size: NA
DNA: TGTGCCAGCAGCTTGGCTAGCGGCGGCACAGATACGCAGTATTTT
CDR3: CASSLASGGTDTQYF

V: TRBV4-1
D: TRBD1
J: TRBJ1-5
length: 17
size: NA
DNA: TGCGCCAGCAGCCAAGACAACACAGGGCTTACAGGGGGGCCCCAGCATTTT
CDR3: CASSQDNTGLTGGPQHF

V: TRBV6-6
D: TRBD2
J: TRBJ2-2
length: 11
size: NA
DNA: TGTGGGGCGGGGGTTTCCGGGGAGCTGTTTTTT
CDR3: CGAGVSGELFF

V: TRBV14
D: NA
J: TRBJ1-2
length: 16
size: NA
DNA: TGTGCCAGCAGCCAAGGGTTAGGGGACCTATACTATGGCTACACCTTC
CDR3: CASSQGLGDLYYGYTF

V: TRBV7-3
D: TRBD2
J: TRBJ2-3
length: 15
size: NA
DNA: TGTGCCAGCAGCCCCGCGGGGGGCCCCGCAGATACGCAGTATTTT
CDR3: CASSPAGGPADTQYF

V: TRBV5-5
D: NA
J: TRBJ2-3
length: 16
size: NA
DNA: TGTGCCAGCAGCGTTGGTACCGGGACTGGCACAGATACGCAGTATTTT
CDR3: CASSVGTGTGTDTQYF

V: TRBV4-2
D: TRBD1
J: TRBJ2-2
length: 16
size: NA
DNA: TGTGCCAGCAGCCACTGGAGTACAGGGGACACCGGGGAGCTGTTTTTT
CDR3: CASSHWSTGDTGELFF

V: TRBV5-4
D: TRBD1
J: TRBJ2-5
length: 18
size: NA
DNA: TGTGCCAGCAGGGTAGGCCCGGGACAGGGAACTTCCCAAGAGACCCAGTACTTC
CDR3: CASRVGPGQGTSQETQYF

V: TRBV28
D: NA
J: TRBJ2-1
length: 15
size: NA
DNA: TGTGCCAGCAGTGCCCGTTTAGTAGCAGGCAATGAGCAGTTCTTC
CDR3: CASSARLVAGNEQFF

V: TRBV20-1
D: NA
J: TRBJ2-7
length: 10
size: NA
DNA: TGCAGTGCTAGGGACTACGAGCAGTACTTC
CDR3: CSARDYEQYF

V: TRBV2
D: NA
J: TRBJ2-7
length: 14
size: NA
DNA: TGTGCCAGCAGTGAAATGGCAGGGTCCTACGAGCAGTACTTC
CDR3: CASSEMAGSYEQYF

V: TRBV28
D: NA
J: TRBJ1-4
length: 16
size: few
DNA: TGTGCCAGCAGTTTATTGGGGCCAGTTTATAATGAAAAACTGTTTTTT
CDR3: CASSLLGPVYNEKLFF

V: TRBV29-1
D: TRBD1
J: TRBJ2-1
length: 13
size: NA
DNA: TGCAGCGTTGGAGGACAGGGAAACAATGAGCAGTTCTTC
CDR3: CSVGGQGNNEQFF